This TCR beta chain was observed in a study of technical replicates of blood from a handful of donors. From germline, CDR1 is MGHRA and CDR2 YSYEKL. Trimming at V came to 4 bases and at J to 6 bases, leaving 5 bases not matched to a gene. The length of the CDR3 is 15 residues. The protocol was immunoSEQ multiplex PCR, while the TCRdb copy is restricted to in-frame clones and leaves out a portion. The sample includes some 80,000 clones, around 90% seen only once; the top ten take more than 0.2%. This clone was recorded a few times. The sequence was collected from a human donor in good health. The J gene is TRBJ1-4, the V gene TRBV4-1, with 10 bases matching TRBD1. The sequencing input was T cells isolated from PBMCs. CDR3 DNA sequence: TGCGCCAGCAGCCCACGGGACAGGGGCTATGAAAAACTGTTTTTT. Amino acids: CASSPRDRGYEKLFF.